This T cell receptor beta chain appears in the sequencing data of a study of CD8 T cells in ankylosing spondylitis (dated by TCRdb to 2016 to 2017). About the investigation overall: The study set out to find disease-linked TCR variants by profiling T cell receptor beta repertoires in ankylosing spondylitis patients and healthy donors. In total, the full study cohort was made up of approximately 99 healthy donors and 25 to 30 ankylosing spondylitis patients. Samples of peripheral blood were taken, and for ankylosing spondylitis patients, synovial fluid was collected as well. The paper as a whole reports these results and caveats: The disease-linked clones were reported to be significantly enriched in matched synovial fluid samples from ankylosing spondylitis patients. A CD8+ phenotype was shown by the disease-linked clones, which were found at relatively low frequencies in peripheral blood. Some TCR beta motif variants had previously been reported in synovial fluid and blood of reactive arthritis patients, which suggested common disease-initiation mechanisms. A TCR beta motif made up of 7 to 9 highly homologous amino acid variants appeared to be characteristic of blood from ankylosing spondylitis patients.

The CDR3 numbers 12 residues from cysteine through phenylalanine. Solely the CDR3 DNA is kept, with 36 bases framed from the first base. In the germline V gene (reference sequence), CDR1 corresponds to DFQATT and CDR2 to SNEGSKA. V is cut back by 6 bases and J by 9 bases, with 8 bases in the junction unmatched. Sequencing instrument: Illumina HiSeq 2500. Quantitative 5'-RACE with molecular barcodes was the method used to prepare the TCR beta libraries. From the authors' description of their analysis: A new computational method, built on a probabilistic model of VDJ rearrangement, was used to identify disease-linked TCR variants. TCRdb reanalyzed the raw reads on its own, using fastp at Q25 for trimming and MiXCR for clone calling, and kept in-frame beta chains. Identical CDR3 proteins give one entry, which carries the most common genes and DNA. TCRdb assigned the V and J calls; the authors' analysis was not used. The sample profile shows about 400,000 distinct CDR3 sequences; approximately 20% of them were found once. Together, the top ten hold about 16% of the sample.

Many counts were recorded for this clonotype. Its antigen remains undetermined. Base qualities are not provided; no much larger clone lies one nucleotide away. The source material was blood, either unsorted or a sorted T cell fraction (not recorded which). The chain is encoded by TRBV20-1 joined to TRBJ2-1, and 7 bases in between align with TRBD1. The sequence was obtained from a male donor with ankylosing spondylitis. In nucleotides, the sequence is TGCAGTGCGCCTAGACAGGGTACTGAGCAGTTCTTC. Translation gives CSAPRQGTEQFF.